The clone carrying this T cell receptor beta chain was found a few times. Its specificity is unknown. One junction end disagrees with the germline gene, perhaps due to a read error. This sample stems from a study of blood T cells in healthy people across ages. Points from the study as a whole: With donor CMV status unknown, expanded clonotype changes were possibly confounded. In these data, TCR beta diversity tracked strongly with naive T cell percentage. Diversity of TCR beta per million T cells declined in a roughly linear way with age.

This CDR3 contains 14 residues. Germline loops: CDR1 DFQATT, CDR2 SNEGSKA (reference sequence). The donors, healthy Caucasians from Russia, were aged about 6 to 95. The use of a sample-barcoded 5' primer and a J-beta primer mix characterized a second PCR of roughly 6 to 11 cycles. MiXCR was run by TCRdb on the 5' RACE reads, yielding one entry per CDR3 protein. Of about 1.5 million distinct CDR3 sequences in the sample, less than 45% were seen once. Sequenced: blood. This clonotype originated in a woman between 18 and 30 years old in good health. The J gene is TRBJ2-3, the V gene TRBV20-1; D perhaps matches TRBD2 (5 bases). This chain's CDR3 is CSARADLSTDTQYF. Here the CDR3 DNA reads TGCAGTGCAAGAGCGGACCTTAGCACAGATACGCAGTATTTT.